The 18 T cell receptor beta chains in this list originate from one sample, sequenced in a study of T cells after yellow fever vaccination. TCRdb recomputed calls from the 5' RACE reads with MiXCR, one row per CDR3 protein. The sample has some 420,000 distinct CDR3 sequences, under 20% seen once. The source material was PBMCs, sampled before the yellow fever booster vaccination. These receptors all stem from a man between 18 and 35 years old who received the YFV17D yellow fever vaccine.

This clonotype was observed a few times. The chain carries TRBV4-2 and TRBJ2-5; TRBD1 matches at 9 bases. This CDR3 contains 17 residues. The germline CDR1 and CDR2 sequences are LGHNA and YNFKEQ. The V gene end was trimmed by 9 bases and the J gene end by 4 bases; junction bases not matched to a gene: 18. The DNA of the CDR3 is TGTGCCAGACGGCCGGGACAACGGGACAGGGATTTAGAGACCCAGTACTTC. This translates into CARRPGQRDRDLETQYF.

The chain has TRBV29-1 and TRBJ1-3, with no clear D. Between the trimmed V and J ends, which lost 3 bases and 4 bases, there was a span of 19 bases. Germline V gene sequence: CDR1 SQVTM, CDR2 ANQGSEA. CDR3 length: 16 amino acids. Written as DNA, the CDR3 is TGCAGCGTTGAGGATCCTTGGGTAGTAAGAGGAAACACCATATATTTT. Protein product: CSVEDPWVVRGNTIYF.

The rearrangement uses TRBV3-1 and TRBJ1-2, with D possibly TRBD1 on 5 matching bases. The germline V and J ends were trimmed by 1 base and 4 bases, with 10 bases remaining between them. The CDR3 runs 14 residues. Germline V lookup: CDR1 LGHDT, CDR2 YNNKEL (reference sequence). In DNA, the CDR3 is TGTGCCAGCAGCCAAGGGGGACGGATCTATGGCTACACCTTC. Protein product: CASSQGGRIYGYTF.

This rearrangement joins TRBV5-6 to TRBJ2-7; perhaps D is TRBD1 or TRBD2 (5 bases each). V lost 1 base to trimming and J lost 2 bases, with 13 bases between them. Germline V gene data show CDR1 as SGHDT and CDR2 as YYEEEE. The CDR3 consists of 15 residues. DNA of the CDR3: TGTGCCAGCAGCTTGTGGGGACGCAAAGCCTACGAGCAGTACGTC. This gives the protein CASSLWGRKAYEQYV.

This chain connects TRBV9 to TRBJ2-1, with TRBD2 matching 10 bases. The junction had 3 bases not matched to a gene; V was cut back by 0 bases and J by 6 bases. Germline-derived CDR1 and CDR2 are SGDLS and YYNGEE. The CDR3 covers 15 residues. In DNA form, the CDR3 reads TGTGCCAGCAGCGTAGTTAGCGGGGGGATCAATGAGCAGTTCTTC. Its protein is CASSVVSGGINEQFF.

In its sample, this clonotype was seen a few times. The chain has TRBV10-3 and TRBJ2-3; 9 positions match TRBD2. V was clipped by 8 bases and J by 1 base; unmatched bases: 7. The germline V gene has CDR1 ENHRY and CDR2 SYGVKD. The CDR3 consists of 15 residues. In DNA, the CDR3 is TGTGCCATCGCGGGGGGGCAGGGTGGCACAGATACGCAGTATTTT. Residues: CAIAGGQGGTDTQYF.

The CDR3 loop is CSVLISGFATNEKLFF. CDR3 nucleotide sequence: TGCAGCGTCCTGATATCCGGTTTCGCAACTAATGAAAAACTGTTTTTT. The V and J genes are TRBV29-1 and TRBJ1-4; D not certain. The V gene lost 6 bases and the J gene lost 0 bases, with 17 bases spanning the gap. In germline, CDR1 is SQVTM, CDR2 ANQGSEA. The CDR3 contains 16 residues.

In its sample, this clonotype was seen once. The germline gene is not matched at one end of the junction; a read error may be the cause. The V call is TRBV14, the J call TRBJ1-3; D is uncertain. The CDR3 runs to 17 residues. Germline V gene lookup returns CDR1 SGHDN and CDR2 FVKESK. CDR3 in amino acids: CASSQAKRPLSGNTIYF. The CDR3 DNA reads TGTGCCAGCAGCCAAGCGAAGAGGCCGCTCTCTGGAAACACAATATATTTT.

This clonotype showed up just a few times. CDR3 in amino acids: CASSPTRARTGGASSYNEQFF. In DNA, the CDR3 is TGTGCCAGCAGTCCTACCCGAGCAAGGACAGGGGGCGCTTCGTCGTACAATGAGCAGTTCTTC. This chain connects TRBV12-3 or TRBV12-4 to TRBJ2-1, with 11 positions matching TRBD1. CDR3 length: 21 amino acids. V gave up 5 bases and J gave up 4 bases; unmatched junction bases: 22.

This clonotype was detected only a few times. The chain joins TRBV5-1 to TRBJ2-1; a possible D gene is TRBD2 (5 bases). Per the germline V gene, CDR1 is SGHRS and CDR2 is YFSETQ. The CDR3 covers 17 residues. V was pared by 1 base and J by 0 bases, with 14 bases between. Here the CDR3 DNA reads TGCGCCAGCAGCTTGTTACTACGGACTCTCTCCTACAATGAGCAGTTCTTC. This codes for CASSLLLRTLSYNEQFF. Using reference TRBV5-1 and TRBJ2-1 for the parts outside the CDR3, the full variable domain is KAGVTQTPRYLIKTRGQQVTLSCSPISGHRSVSWYQQTPGQGLQFLFEYFSETQRNKGNFPGRFSGRQFSNSRSEMNVSTLELGDSALYLCASSLLLRTLSYNEQFFGPGTRLTVL.

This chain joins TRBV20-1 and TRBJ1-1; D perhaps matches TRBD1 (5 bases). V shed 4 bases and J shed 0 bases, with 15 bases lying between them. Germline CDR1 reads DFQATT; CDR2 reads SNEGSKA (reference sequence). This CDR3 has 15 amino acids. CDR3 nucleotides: TGCAGTGCTAATCGGGGGAGGGCTCTGAACACTGAAGCTTTCTTT. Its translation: CSANRGRALNTEAFF.

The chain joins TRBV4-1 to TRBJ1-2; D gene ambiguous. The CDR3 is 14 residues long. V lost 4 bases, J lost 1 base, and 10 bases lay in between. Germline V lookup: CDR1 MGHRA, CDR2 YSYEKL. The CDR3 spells CASSPTEGNYGYTF. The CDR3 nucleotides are TGCGCCAGCAGCCCTACGGAGGGTAACTATGGCTACACCTTC.

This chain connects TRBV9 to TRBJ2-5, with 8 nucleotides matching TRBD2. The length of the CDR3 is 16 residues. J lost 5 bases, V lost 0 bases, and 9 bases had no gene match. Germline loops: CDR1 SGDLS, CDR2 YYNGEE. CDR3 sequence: CASSVDGGARVETQYF. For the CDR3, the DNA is TGTGCCAGCAGCGTAGACGGGGGGGCCCGGGTTGAGACCCAGTACTTC.

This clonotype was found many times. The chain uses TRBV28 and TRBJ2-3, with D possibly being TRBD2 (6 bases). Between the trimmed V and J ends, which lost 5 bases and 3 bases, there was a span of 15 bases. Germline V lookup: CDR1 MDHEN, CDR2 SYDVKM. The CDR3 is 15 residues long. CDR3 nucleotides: TGTGCCAGCAGTACCCAGGGTGGGGGGACAGATACGCAGTATTTT. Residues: CASSTQGGGTDTQYF. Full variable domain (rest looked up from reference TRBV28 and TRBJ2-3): DVKVTQSSRYLVKRTGEKVFLECVQDMDHENMFWYRQDPGLGLRLIYFSYDVKMKEKGDIPEGYSVSREKKERFSLILESASTNQTSMYLCASSTQGGGTDTQYFGPGTRLTVL.

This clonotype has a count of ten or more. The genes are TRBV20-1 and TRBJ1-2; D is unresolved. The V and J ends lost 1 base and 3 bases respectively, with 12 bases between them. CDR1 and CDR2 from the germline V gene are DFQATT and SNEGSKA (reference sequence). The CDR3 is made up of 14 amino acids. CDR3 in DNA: TGCAGTGCTAGAGCCGGGTTTAGTCACTATGGCTACACCTTC. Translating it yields CSARAGFSHYGYTF.

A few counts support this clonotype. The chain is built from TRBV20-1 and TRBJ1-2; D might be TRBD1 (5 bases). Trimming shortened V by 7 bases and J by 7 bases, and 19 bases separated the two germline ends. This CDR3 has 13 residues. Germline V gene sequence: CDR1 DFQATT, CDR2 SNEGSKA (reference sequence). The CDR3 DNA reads TGCAGTGTTGGGGTAGGGGTCTCAGCTGGCTACACCTTC. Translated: CSVGVGVSAGYTF.

The DNA of the CDR3 is TGTGCCAGCAGCTTAGTTCTACAGGGCCGCGAGCAGTACTTC. It translates to CASSLVLQGREQYF. The chain has TRBV7-8 and TRBJ2-7; D might be TRBD1 (6 bases). This CDR3 has 14 residues. Between the trimmed V and J ends, which lost 1 base and 6 bases, there was a span of 13 bases. Germline CDR1 and CDR2: SGHVS and FQNEAQ.

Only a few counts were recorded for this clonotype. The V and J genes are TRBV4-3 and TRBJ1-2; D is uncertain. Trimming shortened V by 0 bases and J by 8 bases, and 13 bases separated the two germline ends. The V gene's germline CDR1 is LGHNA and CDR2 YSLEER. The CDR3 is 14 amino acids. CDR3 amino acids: CASSQDRRIGGYTF. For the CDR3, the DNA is TGCGCCAGCAGCCAAGATCGCAGGATAGGGGGCTACACCTTC.